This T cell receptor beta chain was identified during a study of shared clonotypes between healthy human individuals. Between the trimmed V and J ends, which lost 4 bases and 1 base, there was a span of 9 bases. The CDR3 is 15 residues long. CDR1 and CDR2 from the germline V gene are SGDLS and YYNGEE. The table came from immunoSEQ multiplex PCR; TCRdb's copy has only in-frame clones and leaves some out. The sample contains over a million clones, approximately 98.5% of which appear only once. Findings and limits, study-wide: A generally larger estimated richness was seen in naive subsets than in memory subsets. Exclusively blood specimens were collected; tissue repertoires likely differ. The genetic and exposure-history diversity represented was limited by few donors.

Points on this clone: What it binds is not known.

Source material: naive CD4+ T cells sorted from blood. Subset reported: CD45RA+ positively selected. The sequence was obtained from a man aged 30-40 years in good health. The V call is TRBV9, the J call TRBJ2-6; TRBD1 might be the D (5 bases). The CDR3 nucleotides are TGTGCCAGCAGCTCTAGGGGATCTGGGGCCAACGTCCTGACTTTC. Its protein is CASSSRGSGANVLTF.